The text below deals with one TCR beta chain. The antigen remains undetermined. These data originate in a study of cytomegalovirus exposure and HLA in healthy donors. Turning to the study itself: Tens of millions of unique TCRs from HLA-typed donors made up an early data release.

Overall study findings and caveats: For TCR beta chains, V- and J-gene trimming was later linked to a missense DCLRE1C variant.

The PCR was carried out with 60 Vbeta primers and 13 Jbeta primers. This table comes from immunoSEQ multiplex PCR, and its TCRdb copy is limited to in-frame clones, with some not included. The table has roughly 130,000 clones, roughly 88% seen once. The TCR sequence derives from a man in his fifties in good health and CMV-seronegative. The specimen was PBMCs.

CDR3 in amino acids: CASRTGGGSEKLFF. CDR3 sequence (DNA): TGTGCCAGCAGAACAGGGGGGGGAAGTGAAAAACTGTTTTTT. The rearrangement uses TRBV2 and TRBJ1-4; TRBD1 aligns across 8 bases. The CDR3 has 14 amino acids. J gave up 7 bases and V 6 bases, and 7 bases lay outside the gene matches. Germline-derived CDR1 and CDR2 are SNHLY and FYNNEI.